The present TCR beta chain was sequenced within a study of control samples from healthy donors and cancer patients. V was pared by 2 bases and J by 1 base, with 8 bases between. CDR1 and CDR2 from the germline V gene are SGHTA and FQGTGA. The CDR3 runs 15 residues. Repertoires were generated with immunoSEQ multiplex PCR, while TCRdb's copy carries only in-frame clones and drops some. The sample contains about 250,000 clones, roughly four fifths of which appear only once. The chain carries TRBV7-3 and TRBJ2-2; D remains unclear. This clonotype was obtained from a woman aged 60 to 75 with lung cancer. The source material was PBMCs. CDR3 sequence (DNA): TGTGCCAGCAGCTTACGTGTTCGGAACACCGGGGAGCTGTTTTTT. Protein sequence: CASSLRVRNTGELFF.